One sample yielded the 3 T cell receptor beta chains listed below, sequenced in a study of regulatory T cells in long-lasting Graves disease. Time point indicated: newly diagnosed GD, antithyroid drugs for less than 3 months. Extracted RNA from PBMCs served as the source of the TCR library. Combining iRepertoire HTBI primers with Arm-PCR of CDR3 regions, the authors built TCR beta libraries. TCRdb passed the multiplex PCR reads through MiXCR, listing each CDR3 protein once. The repertoire includes around 450,000 distinct CDR3 sequences, 15% of them detected once, and around 7.6% sits in the top ten. The data were also submitted as part of a second study, on T cells in Graves' hyperthyroidism and ophthalmopathy.

Here the sequenced sample was peripheral blood mononuclear cells (PBMCs), taken at new diagnosis, from a patient treated with antithyroid drugs. The origin of the receptors is a middle-aged woman with Graves disease.

The chain carries TRBV19 and TRBJ2-5, with TRBD1 matching 7 bases. J gave up 2 bases and V 5 bases, and 2 bases lay outside the gene matches. Looked up from germline, CDR1 is LNHDA and CDR2 is SQIVND (reference sequence). CDR3 size: 13 residues. CDR3 nucleotide sequence: TGTGCCAGTAGTGCGGACAGGCAAGAGACCCAGTACTTC. Protein product: CASSADRQETQYF.

As to this clonotype: This could be a read error, since a much larger clone is one nucleotide away. The rearrangement uses TRBV12-5 and TRBJ1-4; D is possibly TRBD1 (6 bases). The germline V gene encodes CDR1 LGHNT and CDR2 FRNRAP. The CDR3 has 21 amino acids. V was clipped by 0 bases and J by 8 bases, with 31 bases between them. CDR3 in DNA: TGTGCTAGTGGTTTGGTACCGGGGGGGCAGGGAGACACCCGGGGTAAGGAAAAACTGTTTTTT. Its protein is CASGLVPGGQGDTRGKEKLFF.

This clonotype was picked up many times. The rearrangement joins TRBV11-3 to TRBJ2-7; 9 positions match TRBD2. From germline, CDR1 is SGHNT and CDR2 YENEEA. J lost 3 bases, V lost 5 bases, and 5 bases had no gene match. The CDR3 loop spans 14 amino acids. The CDR3: CASSIAGADYEQYF. The CDR3 DNA is TGTGCCAGCAGCATAGCGGGAGCGGACTACGAGCAGTACTTC.